This entry is about one TCR beta chain. Its antigen is still unknown. This specimen comes from a study of cytomegalovirus exposure and HLA in healthy donors. Across the whole study: Drawn from HLA-typed donors, around 85 million unique TCRs were held in an early data release. Study observations and caveats: Data from an earlier analysis indicated that most TCR beta V segments were productive either about 87% or about 30% of the time. Associated with cytomegalovirus, according to the listing, were approximately 160 TCR beta chains. A likely sequencing artifact accounted for one observed cluster of highly shared sequence variants.

With 60 Vbeta and 13 Jbeta primers, the PCR was carried out. Sequencing used immunoSEQ multiplex PCR; TCRdb keeps in-frame clones, though not all of them. Counted here are some 140,000 clones, 70% to 85% occurring once; the ten biggest clones make up approximately 10%. The receptor's source is a woman in her forties or fifties in good health and CMV-seropositive. The sequenced sample consisted of PBMCs.

The CDR3 loop reads CASRRGYQPQHF. The CDR3 DNA follows: TGTGCCAGCAGGCGGGGGTATCAGCCCCAGCATTTT. The rearrangement joins TRBV28 to TRBJ1-5; maybe TRBD1 (5 bases). V was trimmed by 6 bases and J by 5 bases, leaving 8 bases between them. There are 12 residues in the CDR3. Germline V lookup: CDR1 MDHEN, CDR2 SYDVKM.